The source of this TCR beta chain is a study of blood T cell repertoires in COVID-19. About the study: PBMCs, B-cell-depleted T cells, or T cells provided the cDNA or gDNA that made up the material.

As handled by the study authors: Researchers report that nucleated cell counts were estimated from reference gene primer amplification. Method: immunoSEQ multiplex PCR; TCRdb's copy keeps in-frame clones and lacks some. V, J and clone size are taken as reported in that table, and D and trimming were inferred from the DNA itself. In the table there are roughly 250,000 clones, 85% to 90% of which are singletons. Participants were aged about 18 to 90 years, lived in roughly 23 US areas, and enrolled virtually. Germline V gene lookup returns CDR1 WSHSY and CDR2 SAAADI. With 7 bases clipped from V and 3 bases from J, the junction kept 8 bases outside the gene matches. The CDR3 length is 15 residues.

This chain links TRBV10-2 with TRBJ2-3, with 9 bases aligning to TRBD1. Sequenced material: PBMCs or T cells enriched from blood (not recorded which). This TCR came from a young woman who had recovered from COVID-19. DNA of the CDR3: TGCGCCAGCAAACCCTTGGGACAGGGAACAGATACGCAGTATTTT. Protein: CASKPLGQGTDTQYF.